This is a list of T cell receptor beta chains from one sample in a study of T cells after yellow fever vaccination. TCRdb used MiXCR to reprocess the 5' RACE reads, holding one entry per CDR3 protein. This sample has under 250,000 distinct CDR3 sequences, with 6.9% found just once. The sample was CD4+ T cells sorted from PBMCs, taken 15 days after the yellow fever booster vaccination. The receptor set was obtained from a man younger than 40 who received the YFV17D yellow fever vaccine. Both conserved end residues are part of each CDR3. Each record gives: clone size, CDR3 length, J gene, D gene, V gene, CDR3 DNA, CDR3 protein. A D gene is named only where the DNA matches it firmly. Some rows mark clone size as missing; the rest say once, few, many or name a class of expanded clone.

size: .; length: 17; J: TRBJ1-1; D: .; V: TRBV6-5; DNA: TGTGCCAGCAGTCGCCCCAGAGGCAGCGGGGGGAACACTGAAGCTTTCTTT; CDR3: CASSRPRGSGGNTEAFF
size: .; length: 15; J: TRBJ2-1; D: TRBD2; V: TRBV10-3; DNA: TGTGCCATCAGTGTTCTAGCGGGAACCTTCAATGAGCAGTTCTTC; CDR3: CAISVLAGTFNEQFF
size: .; length: 18; J: TRBJ1-1; D: .; V: TRBV5-6; DNA: TGTGCCAGCACCATTAACCGGGGACATTCCCCTTTGAACACTGAAGCTTTCTTT; CDR3: CASTINRGHSPLNTEAFF
size: .; length: 14; J: TRBJ1-2; D: .; V: TRBV27; DNA: TGTGCCAGCAGTTCCCCCACTTCTTCCTATGGCTACACCTTC; CDR3: CASSSPTSSYGYTF
size: many; length: 13; J: TRBJ2-3; D: TRBD2; V: TRBV10-3; DNA: TGTGCCATCAGCGGGAGGGCGGAGGATACGCAGTATTTT; CDR3: CAISGRAEDTQYF
size: few; length: 13; J: TRBJ1-1; D: .; V: TRBV12-3/TRBV12-4; DNA: TGTGCCAGCACCCTCTCGGGTAAGGGTGAAGCTTTCTTT; CDR3: CASTLSGKGEAFF
size: many; length: 14; J: TRBJ2-7; D: TRBD1; V: TRBV20-1; DNA: TGCAGTGCCACGGACAGGGGGCTAGGCTACGAGCAGTACTTC; CDR3: CSATDRGLGYEQYF
size: few; length: 19; J: TRBJ2-1; D: TRBD2; V: TRBV7-9; DNA: TGTGCCAGCAGCTTATTTGCTAGCGGGAGGCTCAGCTCCTACAATGAGCAGTTCTTC; CDR3: CASSLFASGRLSSYNEQFF
size: .; length: 17; J: TRBJ2-3; D: .; V: TRBV7-2; DNA: TGTGCCAGCAGCTTAGCGGGTAGCGGTCCCCCTCGGGATACGCAGTATTTT; CDR3: CASSLAGSGPPRDTQYF
size: many; length: 17; J: TRBJ1-4; D: TRBD1; V: TRBV5-8; DNA: TGTGCCAGCAGCTCGGGATCGGGACAGGGAGAGAGTGAAAAACTGTTTTTT; CDR3: CASSSGSGQGESEKLFF
size: few; length: 17; J: TRBJ2-1; D: TRBD2; V: TRBV4-3; DNA: TGCGCCAGCAGCCAAGATCCTCCGGGACTAGCGGACAATGAGCAGTTCTTC; CDR3: CASSQDPPGLADNEQFF
size: few; length: 17; J: TRBJ2-7; D: TRBD2; V: TRBV15; DNA: TGTGCCACCAGTGGGACTAGCGGGAGGGCCCTAGGAGACGAGCAGTACTTC; CDR3: CATSGTSGRALGDEQYF
size: .; length: 14; J: TRBJ1-5; D: .; V: TRBV12-3/TRBV12-4; DNA: TGTGCCAGTAGTAGGGAGAACAGCAATCAGCCCCAGCATTTT; CDR3: CASSRENSNQPQHF
size: many; length: 14; J: TRBJ2-5; D: TRBD1; V: TRBV5-1; DNA: TGCGCCAGCTCCCCGGACAGGGCCCAAGAGACCCAGTACTTC; CDR3: CASSPDRAQETQYF
size: few; length: 13; J: TRBJ2-5; D: .; V: TRBV4-2; DNA: TGTGCCAGCAGCCCCCAGGACTTCGAGACCCAGTACTTC; CDR3: CASSPQDFETQYF
size: many; length: 16; J: TRBJ2-3; D: TRBD2; V: TRBV7-2; DNA: TGTGCCAGCAGCCCAAGACTAGCGGGAGGTACAGATACGCAGTATTTT; CDR3: CASSPRLAGGTDTQYF
size: .; length: 15; J: TRBJ1-2; D: .; V: TRBV5-1; DNA: TGCGCCAGCAGCTTGGTTCATGGGGGTAGCTATGGCTACACCTTC; CDR3: CASSLVHGGSYGYTF
size: .; length: 15; J: TRBJ1-2; D: .; V: TRBV18; DNA: TGTGCCAGCTCACCAGGGACACAAAGAATAGAAGGCTACACCTTC; CDR3: CASSPGTQRIEGYTF
size: many; length: 14; J: TRBJ2-5; D: .; V: TRBV27; DNA: TGTGCCAGCTCCTCCCTGGCTAGAGAAGAGACCCAGTACTTC; CDR3: CASSSLAREETQYF
size: .; length: 15; J: TRBJ1-1; D: .; V: TRBV11-3; DNA: TGTGCCAGCAGCTTAGCGGCAGGGGCTAACACTGAAGCTTTCTTT; CDR3: CASSLAAGANTEAFF
size: few; length: 12; J: TRBJ2-7; D: .; V: TRBV7-2; DNA: TGTGCCAGCACCCTAGCTGGGTACGAGCAGTACTTC; CDR3: CASTLAGYEQYF
size: few; length: 15; J: TRBJ1-2; D: .; V: TRBV11-2; DNA: TGTGCCAGCAGCAATAGCCGTGGGACGGTATATGGCTACACCTTC; CDR3: CASSNSRGTVYGYTF
size: many; length: 14; J: TRBJ2-7; D: TRBD1; V: TRBV7-2; DNA: TGTGCCAGCAGCCGGACAGGGGGGATCTACGAGCAGTACTTC; CDR3: CASSRTGGIYEQYF